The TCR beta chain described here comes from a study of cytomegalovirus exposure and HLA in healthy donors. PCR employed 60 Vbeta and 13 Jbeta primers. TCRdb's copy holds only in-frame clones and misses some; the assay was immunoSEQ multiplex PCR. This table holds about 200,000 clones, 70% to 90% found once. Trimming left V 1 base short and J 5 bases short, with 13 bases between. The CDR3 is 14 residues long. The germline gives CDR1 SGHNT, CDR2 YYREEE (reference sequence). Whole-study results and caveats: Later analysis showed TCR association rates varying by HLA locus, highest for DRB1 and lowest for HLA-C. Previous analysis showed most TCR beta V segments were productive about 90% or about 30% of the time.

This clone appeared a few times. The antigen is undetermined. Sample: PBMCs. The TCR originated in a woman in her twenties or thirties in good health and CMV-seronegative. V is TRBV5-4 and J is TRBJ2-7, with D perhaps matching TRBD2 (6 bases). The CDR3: CASSLSVRDDEQYF. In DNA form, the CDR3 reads TGTGCCAGCAGCTTGTCAGTGCGGGATGACGAGCAGTACTTC.